The T cell receptor (beta chain) under discussion was sequenced for a study of CD8 T cells in Susac syndrome. In blood CD8+ and CD4+ T cells, TCR beta underwent sequencing. This CDR3 is built from 14 residues. Germline V gene lookup returns CDR1 LGHDT and CDR2 YNNKEL (reference sequence). Trimming took off 4 bases at V and 3 bases at J, with 9 bases between the two ends. An amount of RNA that ranged from roughly 0.5 to 1 ug was reverse transcribed with random hexamers. MiXCR was run by TCRdb on the immunoSEQ multiplex PCR reads, yielding one entry per CDR3 protein. The sample holds more than 100,000 distinct CDR3 sequences, over 90% seen once.

The genes are TRBV3-1 and TRBJ2-2, with D perhaps matching TRBD2 (5 bases). The specimen was CD4+ T cells from PBMCs. This TCR came from a human donor with Susac syndrome. The CDR3 reads CASSLGLYTGELFF. The CDR3 nucleotides are TGTGCCAGCAGCCTCGGACTCTACACCGGGGAGCTGTTTTTT.